One T cell receptor (beta chain) is described in this entry. Here immunoSEQ multiplex PCR was the method, and the copy in TCRdb shows in-frame clones only, minus some. The sample shows about 680,000 clones, around 73% of them seen only once. The sample originates from a study of shared clonotypes between healthy human individuals. Trimming at V came to 5 bases and at J to 5 bases, leaving 4 bases not matched to a gene. This CDR3 spans 13 amino acids. Germline assignment: CDR1 SSHAT and CDR2 FNYEAQ (reference sequence). Sequenced: memory CD4+ T cells sorted from blood. Subset given: CD45RA-negative fraction. This receptor was identified in a woman aged 25 to 39 in good health. The chain joins TRBV7-7 to TRBJ2-3; 7 positions match TRBD1. CDR3 sequence: CASSPNRGDTQYF. CDR3 coding DNA: TGTGCCAGCAGCCCAAACAGGGGAGATACGCAGTATTTT.